This T cell receptor beta chain was identified during a study of identical twins. Overall study results and limits: Compared with models, monozygotic twins showed more out-of-frame TCR alpha sharing.

A remark on this clonotype: Its antigen is not known.

Via MiXCR, TCRdb re-called the 5' RACE reads, giving one row per CDR3 protein. The data contain about 700,000 distinct CDR3 sequences, roughly 6% of them singletons. Material: naive T cells sorted from blood. The clonotype comes from a man in his late teens or twenties in good health.

The CDR3 coding sequence is TGCAGTGCTGACAGGGAAGCCGCCGGGGAGCTGTTTTTT. It yields the protein CSADREAAGELFF. The V gene is TRBV20-1, the J gene TRBJ2-2; 7 nucleotides match TRBD1. The V gene's germline CDR1 is DFQATT and CDR2 SNEGSKA (reference sequence). With V trimmed by 5 bases and J by 6 bases, 6 bases remained unmatched. The length of the CDR3 is 13 residues.